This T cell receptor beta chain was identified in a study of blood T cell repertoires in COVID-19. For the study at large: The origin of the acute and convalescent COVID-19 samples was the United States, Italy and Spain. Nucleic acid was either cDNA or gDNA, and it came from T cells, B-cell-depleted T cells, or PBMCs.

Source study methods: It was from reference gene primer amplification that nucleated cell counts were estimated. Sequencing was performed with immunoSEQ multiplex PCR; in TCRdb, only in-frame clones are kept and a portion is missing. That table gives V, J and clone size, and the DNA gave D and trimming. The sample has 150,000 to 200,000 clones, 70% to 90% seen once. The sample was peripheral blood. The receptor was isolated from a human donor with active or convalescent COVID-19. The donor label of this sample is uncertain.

CDR3 residues: CATSDSRGQGANTEAFF. The CDR3 DNA reads TGTGCCACCAGTGATTCCCGCGGACAGGGGGCGAACACTGAAGCTTTCTTT. The chain couples TRBV24-1 to TRBJ1-1, with 11 bases that match TRBD1. After removal of 2 bases from V and 1 base from J, the junction contained 5 bases not matched to a gene. The CDR3 is made up of 17 amino acids. Per germline, CDR1 KGHDR and CDR2 SFDVKD.